These 7 T cell receptor beta chains were sequenced from one sample in a study of T cell responses to AZD1222 COVID-19 vaccine. The assay was immunoSEQ multiplex PCR, and TCRdb's table has in-frame clones only and misses some. The sample includes about 210,000 clones, about 95% of them seen just once. Sequenced here: peripheral blood, sampled 28 days after the second dose of the MenACWY control vaccine. These receptors all stem from an adult who received the MenACWY meningococcal vaccine as a control.

The chain uses TRBV14 and TRBJ2-1; weak D call: TRBD2 (5 bases). Per germline, CDR1 SGHDN and CDR2 FVKESK. The CDR3 has 12 amino acids. Trimming took 1 base from V and 9 from J, leaving 7 bases between them. The CDR3 region has the DNA TGTGCCAGCAGCCAAGGGCGGGCTGAGCAGTTCTTC. Translated: CASSQGRAEQFF.

The rearrangement links TRBV11-2 to TRBJ2-3; D is possibly TRBD1 (5 bases). This CDR3 is 16 amino acids long. Per the germline V gene, CDR1 is SGHAT and CDR2 is FQNNGV. V dropped 0 bases and J dropped 4 bases, with 14 bases sitting between them. The CDR3 here is CASSLDPQGRADTQYF. The CDR3 DNA follows: TGTGCCAGCAGCTTAGATCCTCAGGGTAGGGCAGATACGCAGTATTTT.

The chain uses TRBV6-5 and TRBJ2-7, with 7 nucleotides matching TRBD1. V was clipped by 6 bases and J by 4 bases; unmatched bases: 9. The CDR3 length is 14 residues. Germline values: CDR1 MNHEY, CDR2 SVGAGI. This CDR3 is CASRVGQWGYEQYF. CDR3 DNA: TGTGCCAGCAGGGTGGGACAGTGGGGATACGAGCAGTACTTC.

The chain has TRBV6-1 and TRBJ2-3; 10 bases are shared with TRBD2. J lost 1 base, V lost 4 bases, and 11 bases had no gene match. The CDR3 spans 18 residues. Germline CDR1 is MNHNS and CDR2 is SASEGT. In DNA form, the CDR3 reads TGTGCCAGCAGTGCAGATTGGAGCGGGGGGGCCGGCACAGATACGCAGTATTTT. Translation: CASSADWSGGAGTDTQYF.

V is TRBV5-6 and J is TRBJ2-7; 11 positions match TRBD2. Germline V gene lookup returns CDR1 SGHDT and CDR2 YYEEEE. With 4 bases clipped from V and 2 bases from J, the junction kept 5 bases outside the gene matches. The CDR3 has 15 amino acids. The CDR3 sequence: CASSGGTSGAYEQYF. For the CDR3, the DNA is TGTGCCAGCAGCGGAGGGACTAGCGGTGCCTACGAGCAGTACTTC.

The CDR3 DNA is TGTGCCAGCAGGCCAAGGGGCACACAAGAGACCCAGTACTTC. It translates to CASRPRGTQETQYF. V usage is TRBV28 and J usage is TRBJ2-5; D is perhaps TRBD1 (5 bases). The CDR3 is 14 amino acids. V dropped 6 bases and J dropped 2 bases, with 13 bases sitting between them. The germline V gene encodes CDR1 MDHEN and CDR2 SYDVKM.

In the case of this clone: The identical CDR3 is also encoded by other nucleotide sequences in the sample. This rearrangement joins TRBV6-5 to TRBJ1-2, with unresolved D. Deletions cut 2 bases from V and 2 bases from J, with 3 bases between. This CDR3 has 12 residues. Germline loops: CDR1 MNHEY, CDR2 SVGAGI. The CDR3 DNA is TGTGCCAGCAGTTACGGGAACTATGGCTACACCTTC. Translated: CASSYGNYGYTF.